This T cell receptor beta chain came from a study of blood T cell repertoires in COVID-19. This table comes from immunoSEQ multiplex PCR, and its TCRdb copy is limited to in-frame clones, with some not included. The sample consists of some 390,000 clones, roughly nine tenths of them appearing once. Allocation to cohorts depended on clinical history reported by the participants. Trimming removed 0 bases from V and 5 bases from J; junction bases left unmatched: 7. This CDR3 is built from 15 residues. The V gene's germline CDR1 is SGDLS and CDR2 YYNGEE. The origin of this receptor is a woman aged 25 to 39 who had recovered from COVID-19. This chain links TRBV9 with TRBJ2-7, with 8 bases lining up with TRBD2. The sequencing input was PBMCs or T cells enriched from blood (not recorded which). The DNA of the CDR3 is TGTGCCAGCAGCGTAGGAGGTAGCGGGAACAACGAGCAGTACTTC. Amino acid sequence: CASSVGGSGNNEQYF.